These 17 T cell receptor beta chains were all obtained from the same sample, sequenced in a study of metastatic and nonmetastatic thyroid tumors. TCRdb used MiXCR to call clones anew from the PCR reads. The sample includes some 38,000 clones, around a fifth seen only once; the top ten take about 16%. Each patient came to thyroid surgery without any prior treatment (of any kind). Sequenced sample: blood. Source of these receptors: a female donor with papillary thyroid cancer or a benign thyroid nodule (not recorded which). Some clones in this sample may be carry-over from other donors' samples.

This clone was counted many times. The chain couples TRBV2 to TRBJ1-1, with TRBD1 as a possible D gene (5 bases). This CDR3 contains 17 residues. CDR1 is SNHLY and CDR2 is FYNNEI in the germline V gene. V was shortened by 2 bases and J by 1 base, with 17 bases between the two germline ends. The CDR3 DNA is TGTGCCAGCAGTGAAAGGGCATGGGGACCCTGGAACACTGAAGCTTTCTTT. Protein: CASSERAWGPWNTEAFF.

On this clone itself: At one boundary the junction diverges from the germline segment, which might be a read error. Other DNA sequences in the sample encode the same CDR3. The V gene is TRBV29-1, the J gene TRBJ1-3; no firm D call. This CDR3 comprises 13 residues. CDR1 is SQVTM, CDR2 ANQGSEA, per germline. The CDR3 region is CSVRAYSGNTIYF. CDR3 DNA: TGCAGCGTCAGAGCCTACTCTGGAAACACCATATACTTT.

This clone was observed at least ten times. The chain joins TRBV5-5 to TRBJ1-2, with D hard to call. There are 14 residues in the CDR3. The ends were cut back, 0 bases at V and 4 bases at J, with 10 bases in the middle. Germline V gene lookup returns CDR1 SGHKS and CDR2 YYEKEE (reference sequence). The DNA of the CDR3 is TGTGCCAGCAGCTTGGGCGGGAGAGGCTATGGCTACACCTTC. It yields the protein CASSLGGRGYGYTF.

This clone was recorded at least ten times. The CDR3 loop reads CASSLTGVGGYTF. The CDR3 nucleotides are TGTGCCAGCAGTCTTACAGGGGTCGGGGGCTACACCTTC. V usage is TRBV6-1 and J usage is TRBJ1-2; 7 bases line up with TRBD1. CDR3 size: 13 residues. The germline gives CDR1 MNHNS, CDR2 SASEGT. V shed 5 bases and J 8 bases; nucleotides not matched to a gene: 8.

Concerning this clone itself: A much more abundant neighbour one base away suggests this may be a read error. This specimen includes other DNA sequences encoding the same CDR3. The rearrangement links TRBV20-1 to TRBJ2-6; unclear D gene. The CDR3 totals 14 residues. The ends were cut back, 6 bases at V and 4 bases at J, with 13 bases in the middle. Germline loops: CDR1 DFQATT, CDR2 SNEGSKA (reference sequence). CDR3 residues: CSATPPEGANVLTF. The CDR3 DNA sequence: TGCAGTGCCACTCCCCCCGAGGGGGCCAACGTCCTGACTTTC.

This clone was seen repeatedly, ten times or more. V is TRBV7-8 and J is TRBJ2-2, with D possibly TRBD2 on 6 matching bases. V was trimmed by 5 bases and J by 4 bases, leaving 11 bases between them. Germline CDR1 reads SGHVS; CDR2 reads FQNEAQ. The CDR3 length is 14 residues. The CDR3 DNA reads TGTGCCAGCAGCCGGGAGTGGGGCACCGGGGAGCTGTTTTTT. Translated, it gives CASSREWGTGELFF.

Turning to this clone: At one of its ends the junction is not consistent with the germline gene, which may arise from a read error. The V and J genes are TRBV7-2 and TRBJ2-3; 11 bases line up with TRBD2. Germline V gene lookup returns CDR1 SGHTA and CDR2 FQGNSA. This CDR3 is built from 16 residues. The CDR3 protein is CASRLAGGPATDTQYF. The CDR3 DNA follows: TGTGCCAGCAGATTAGCGGGGGGGCCCGCCACAGATACGCAGTATTTT.

By share of the sample, this clone is medium-sized (0.01 to 0.1%). The chain's CDR3 is CASSGATSGRGPDTQYF. The CDR3 nucleotides are TGTGCCAGCAGTGGAGCGACTAGCGGGAGAGGCCCAGATACGCAGTATTTT. The chain uses TRBV6-1 and TRBJ2-3; 12 nucleotides agree with TRBD2. This CDR3 has 17 amino acids. The ends lost 4 bases at V and 4 bases at J; junction bases unmatched: 9. The germline gives CDR1 MNHNS, CDR2 SASEGT.

This rearrangement joins TRBV6-1 to TRBJ2-3, with D unclear. V was clipped by 6 bases and J by 0 bases, with 13 bases between them. CDR3 size: 15 residues. Looked up from germline, CDR1 is MNHNS and CDR2 is SASEGT. CDR3 loop: CASSRQVPSTDTQYF. CDR3 DNA sequence: TGTGCCAGCAGCCGCCAAGTTCCTAGCACAGATACGCAGTATTTT.

On this clone itself: A much larger clone differs by one base, so this may be a read error. The chain combines TRBV29-1 with TRBJ1-2; D uncertain. This CDR3 contains 11 residues. Per germline, CDR1 SQVTM and CDR2 ANQGSEA. CDR3 nucleotide sequence: TGCAGCGTTCGCTATAACTATGACTACACCTTC. Amino acids: CSVRYNYDYTF.

This clone was recorded many times. The CDR3 nucleotides are TGTGCCAGCAGTCCTGGGCTAGCGGGGGCCACCGGGGAGCTGTTTTTT. Encoded protein: CASSPGLAGATGELFF. The rearrangement joins TRBV2 to TRBJ2-2; 10 positions agree with TRBD2. Germline V CDR1 and CDR2: SNHLY, FYNNEI. V was pared by 5 bases and J by 4 bases, with 7 bases of the junction left unmatched. The CDR3 length is 16 residues.

This clone was recorded many times. The V gene is TRBV11-2, the J gene TRBJ2-7; possibly TRBD2 for D (6 bases). The CDR3 length is 15 residues. Per the germline V gene, CDR1 is SGHAT and CDR2 is FQNNGV. Trimming pared 5 bases from V and 2 bases from J, leaving 16 bases between. CDR3 sequence reads: CASSPIYGGTYEQYF. CDR3 in DNA: TGTGCCAGCAGCCCAATATACGGGGGTACCTACGAGCAGTACTTC.

V gene TRBV7-2 combines with J gene TRBJ2-1; no definite D call. The germline V gene encodes CDR1 SGHTA and CDR2 FQGNSA. V was shortened by 5 bases and J by 6 bases, with 11 bases between the two germline ends. The CDR3 sequence is 13 residues long. In DNA form, the CDR3 reads TGTGCCAGCAGCCAAGAAAGCTCCAATGAGCAGTTCTTC. This encodes CASSQESSNEQFF.

The chain recombines TRBV5-4 with TRBJ1-6; TRBD1 matches at 10 bases. In germline, CDR1 is SGHNT, CDR2 YYREEE (reference sequence). Trimming cost V 6 bases and J 8 bases; bases outside gene matches: 5. This CDR3 has 14 amino acids. The CDR3 spells CASTQGQGDSPLHF. The CDR3, as DNA: TGTGCCAGCACCCAAGGACAGGGGGATTCACCCCTCCACTTT. The full variable domain, rest sourced from reference TRBV5-4 and TRBJ1-6, is ETGVTQSPTHLIKTRGQQVTLRCSSQSGHNTVSWYQQALGQGPQFIFQYYREEENGRGNFPPRFSGLQFPNYSSELNVNALELDDSALYLCASTQGQGDSPLHFGNGTRLTVT.

In its sample, this clone was seen many times. Different DNA sequences within this sample yield the same CDR3. The rearrangement joins TRBV28 to TRBJ2-1; 8 bases are shared with TRBD2. The germline V gene encodes CDR1 MDHEN and CDR2 SYDVKM. The CDR3 is 13 residues long. V lost 8 bases and J lost 9; bases outside the gene matches: 9. In DNA, the CDR3 is TGTGCCAGCTCGGGGGGGGGGCGGGGTGAGCAGTTCTTC. This sequence encodes CASSGGGRGEQFF.

As regards this clone: Sequence at one end of the junction differs from germline and may be a read error. V usage is TRBV30 and J usage is TRBJ1-3; no definite D call. In germline, CDR1 is GTSNPN, CDR2 SVGIG (reference sequence). There are 11 residues in the CDR3. CDR3 DNA: TGCGCCATCGGCCCTGGAAACACCATATATTTT. Its protein product is CAIGPGNTIYF. Full variable domain (rest looked up from reference TRBV30 and TRBJ1-3): SQTIHQWPATLVQPVGSPLSLECTVEGTSNPNLYWYRQAAGRGLQLLFYSVGIGQISSEVPQNLSASRPQDRQFILSSKKLLLSDSGFYLCAIGPGNTIYFGEGSWLTVV.

The sample holds many counts of this clone. The CDR3 sequence: CASSLYSDTQYF. The CDR3 DNA follows: TGTGCCAGCAGCTTATATTCAGATACGCAGTATTTT. This sequence joins TRBV7-2 and TRBJ2-3; D is undetermined. The V end was cut by 2 bases, the J end by 4 bases, with 4 bases between. CDR1 SGHTA and CDR2 FQGNSA come from the germline V gene. This CDR3 is built from 12 residues.